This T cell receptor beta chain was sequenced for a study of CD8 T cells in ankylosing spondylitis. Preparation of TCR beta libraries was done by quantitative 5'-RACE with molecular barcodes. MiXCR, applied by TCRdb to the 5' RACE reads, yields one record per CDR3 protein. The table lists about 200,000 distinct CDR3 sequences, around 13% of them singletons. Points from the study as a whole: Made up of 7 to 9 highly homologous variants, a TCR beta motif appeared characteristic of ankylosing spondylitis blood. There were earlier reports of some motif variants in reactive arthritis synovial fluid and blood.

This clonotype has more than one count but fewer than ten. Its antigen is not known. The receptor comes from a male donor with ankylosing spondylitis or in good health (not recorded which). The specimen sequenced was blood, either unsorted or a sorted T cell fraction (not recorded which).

The CDR3 reads CASSIDRRSYNEQFF. The CDR3 bases are TGTGCCAGCAGCATCGACAGGCGTTCCTACAATGAGCAGTTCTTC. The chain joins TRBV7-6 to TRBJ2-1; TRBD1 might be the D (6 bases). The V and J ends lost 5 bases and 1 base respectively, with 12 bases between them. Germline V gene data show CDR1 as SGHVS and CDR2 as FNYEAQ. This CDR3 has 15 amino acids.